The clone carrying this T cell receptor (beta chain) has a single count. The record originates from a study of T cell responses to AZD1222 COVID-19 vaccine. Measured with immunoSEQ multiplex PCR; TCRdb has only the in-frame clones, and not every one. There are about 88,000 clones in the sample; about 90% occur only once, and 5.2% lies in the top ten. CDR3 size: 14 residues. The V end was cut by 7 bases, the J end by 0 bases, with 10 bases between. Per germline, CDR1 LNHDA and CDR2 SQIVND (reference sequence). J is TRBJ1-3 and V is TRBV19; D is unresolved. The receptor comes from an adult in good health. The sequencing used peripheral blood, collected on day 0 of AZD1222 vaccination. The CDR3 DNA reads as TGTGCCAGTACATATCGGTACTCTGGAAACACCATATATTTT. It encodes CASTYRYSGNTIYF.